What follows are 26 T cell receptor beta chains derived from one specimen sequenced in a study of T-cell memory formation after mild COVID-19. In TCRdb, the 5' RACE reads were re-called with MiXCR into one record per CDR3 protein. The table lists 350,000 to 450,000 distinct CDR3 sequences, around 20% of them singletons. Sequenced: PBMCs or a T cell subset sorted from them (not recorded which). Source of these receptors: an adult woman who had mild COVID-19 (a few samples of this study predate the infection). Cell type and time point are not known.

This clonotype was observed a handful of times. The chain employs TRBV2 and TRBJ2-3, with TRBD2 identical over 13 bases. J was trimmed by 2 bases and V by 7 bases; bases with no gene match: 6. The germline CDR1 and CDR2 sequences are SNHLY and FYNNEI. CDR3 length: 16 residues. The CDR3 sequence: CASIYGLAGVTDTQYF. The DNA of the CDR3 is TGTGCCAGCATATACGGACTAGCGGGGGTCACAGATACGCAGTATTTT.

The CDR3 DNA reads as TGTGCCAGCAGTTCAGCGCGTTCCACGTCTGGAAACACCATATATTTT. Encoded protein: CASSSARSTSGNTIYF. The genes are TRBV12-3 or TRBV12-4 and TRBJ1-3, with D hard to call. V shed 4 bases and J shed 1 base, with 14 bases lying between them. The CDR3 spans 16 residues.

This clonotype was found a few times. In DNA form, the CDR3 reads TGCAGCGTTGGGCGGGGGAGCGGAACCGGGGAGCTGTTTTTT. Encoded protein: CSVGRGSGTGELFF. This chain joins TRBV29-1 and TRBJ2-2; 7 bases are a match to TRBD2. Germline-derived CDR1 and CDR2 are SQVTM and ANQGSEA. The CDR3 is made up of 14 amino acids. J lost 5 bases, V lost 4 bases, and 7 bases had no gene match.

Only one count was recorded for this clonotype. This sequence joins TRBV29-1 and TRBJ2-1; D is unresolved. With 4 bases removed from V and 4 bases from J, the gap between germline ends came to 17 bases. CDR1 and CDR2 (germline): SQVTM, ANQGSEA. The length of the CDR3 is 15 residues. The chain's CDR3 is CSVVGPTSTYNEQFF. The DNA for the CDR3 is TGCAGCGTTGTGGGTCCGACAAGCACGTACAATGAGCAGTTCTTC.

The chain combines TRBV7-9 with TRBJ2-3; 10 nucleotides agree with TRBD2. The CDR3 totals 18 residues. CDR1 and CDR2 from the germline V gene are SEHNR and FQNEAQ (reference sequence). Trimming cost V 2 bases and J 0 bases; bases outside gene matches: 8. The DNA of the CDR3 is TGTGCCAGCAGCTTAACCTCTTGGACTAGCGGAAGCACAGATACGCAGTATTTT. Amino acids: CASSLTSWTSGSTDTQYF.

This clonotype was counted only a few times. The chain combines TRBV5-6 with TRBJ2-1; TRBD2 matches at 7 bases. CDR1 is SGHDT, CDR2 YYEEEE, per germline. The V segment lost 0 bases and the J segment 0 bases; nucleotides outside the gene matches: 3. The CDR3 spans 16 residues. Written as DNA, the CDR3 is TGTGCCAGCAGCTTGGGAGCGGGAAACTCCTACAATGAGCAGTTCTTC. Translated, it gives CASSLGAGNSYNEQFF.

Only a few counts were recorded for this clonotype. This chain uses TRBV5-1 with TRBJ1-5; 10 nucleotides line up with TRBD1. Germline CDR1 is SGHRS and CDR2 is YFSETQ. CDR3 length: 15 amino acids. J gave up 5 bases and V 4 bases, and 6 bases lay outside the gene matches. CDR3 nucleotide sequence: TGCGCCAGCAGCCCCGGGACAGGGGAACATCAGCCCCAGCATTTT. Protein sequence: CASSPGTGEHQPQHF.

The CDR3 DNA reads as TGTGCCAGCAGTACCCGGACAGGGGGCGGAACTGAAGCTTTCTTT. This translates into CASSTRTGGGTEAFF. This sequence joins TRBV6-5 and TRBJ1-1; TRBD1 matches at 11 bases. CDR3 size: 15 residues. Germline V gene sequence: CDR1 MNHEY, CDR2 SVGAGI. Losses at the gene ends were 5 bases for V and 5 bases for J; bases not matched to a gene: 7.

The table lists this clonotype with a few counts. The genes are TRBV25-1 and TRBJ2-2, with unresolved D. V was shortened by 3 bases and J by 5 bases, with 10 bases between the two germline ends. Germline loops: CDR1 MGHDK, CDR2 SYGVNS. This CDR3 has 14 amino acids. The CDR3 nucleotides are TGTGCCAGCAGTGAGCAAGGGCATACCGGGGAGCTGTTTTTT. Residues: CASSEQGHTGELFF.

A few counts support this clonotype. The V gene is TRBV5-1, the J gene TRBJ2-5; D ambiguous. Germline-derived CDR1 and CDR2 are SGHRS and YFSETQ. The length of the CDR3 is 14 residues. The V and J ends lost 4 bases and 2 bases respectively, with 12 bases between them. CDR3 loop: CASSTLPGQETQYF. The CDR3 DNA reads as TGCGCCAGCAGCACCCTACCAGGACAAGAGACCCAGTACTTC.

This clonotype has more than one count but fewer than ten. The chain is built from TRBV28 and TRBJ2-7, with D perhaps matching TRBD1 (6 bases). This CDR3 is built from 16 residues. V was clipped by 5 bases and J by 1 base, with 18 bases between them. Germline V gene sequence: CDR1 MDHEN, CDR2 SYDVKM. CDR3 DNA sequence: TGTGCCAGCAGTCTAGGACAGCCTCTAGCTTCCTACGAGCAGTACTTC. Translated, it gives CASSLGQPLASYEQYF.

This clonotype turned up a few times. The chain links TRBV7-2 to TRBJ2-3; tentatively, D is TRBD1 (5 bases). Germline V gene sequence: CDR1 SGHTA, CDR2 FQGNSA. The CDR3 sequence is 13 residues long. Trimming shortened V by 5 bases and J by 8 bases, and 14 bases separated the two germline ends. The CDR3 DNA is TGTGCCAGCAGCACCGACAGAGAACGTACGCAGTATTTT. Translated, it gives CASSTDRERTQYF.

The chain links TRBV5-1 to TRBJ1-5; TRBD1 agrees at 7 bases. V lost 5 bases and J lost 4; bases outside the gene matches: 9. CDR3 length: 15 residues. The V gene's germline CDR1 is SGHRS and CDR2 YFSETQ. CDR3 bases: TGCGCCAGCAGTCCAACCGGGACAGATAATCAGCCCCAGCATTTT. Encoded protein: CASSPTGTDNQPQHF.

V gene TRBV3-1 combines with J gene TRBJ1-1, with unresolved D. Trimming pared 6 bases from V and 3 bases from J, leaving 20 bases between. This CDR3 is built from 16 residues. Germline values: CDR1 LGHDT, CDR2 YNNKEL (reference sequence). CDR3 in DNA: TGTGCCAGCAGTAACCGACACCCAATTGGGGACACTGAAGCTTTCTTT. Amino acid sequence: CASSNRHPIGDTEAFF.

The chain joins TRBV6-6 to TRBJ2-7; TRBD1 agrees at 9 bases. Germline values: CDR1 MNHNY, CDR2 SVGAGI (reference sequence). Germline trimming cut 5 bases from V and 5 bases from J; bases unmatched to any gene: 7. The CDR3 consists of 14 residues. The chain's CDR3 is CASSTPQGAHEQYF. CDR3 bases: TGTGCCAGCAGTACCCCACAGGGGGCCCACGAGCAGTACTTC.

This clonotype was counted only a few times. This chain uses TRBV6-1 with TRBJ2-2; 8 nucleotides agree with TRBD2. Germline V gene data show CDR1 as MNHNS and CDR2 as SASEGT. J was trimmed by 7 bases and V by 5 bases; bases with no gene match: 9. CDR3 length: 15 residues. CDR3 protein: CASSSTAGVGGELFF. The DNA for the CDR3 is TGTGCCAGCAGTTCGACAGCGGGAGTGGGCGGGGAGCTGTTTTTT.

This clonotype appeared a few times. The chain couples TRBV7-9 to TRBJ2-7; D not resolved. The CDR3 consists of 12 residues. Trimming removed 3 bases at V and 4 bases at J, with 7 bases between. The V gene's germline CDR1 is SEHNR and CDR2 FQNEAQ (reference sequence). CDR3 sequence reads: CASSLPNYEQYF. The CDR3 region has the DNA TGTGCCAGCAGCTTGCCTAATTACGAGCAGTACTTC.

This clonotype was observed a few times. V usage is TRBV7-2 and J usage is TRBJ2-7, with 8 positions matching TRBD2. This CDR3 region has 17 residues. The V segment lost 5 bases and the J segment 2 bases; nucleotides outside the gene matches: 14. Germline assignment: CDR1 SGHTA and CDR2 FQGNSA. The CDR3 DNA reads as TGTGCCAGCAGCCCTGGGAGCCCAACTAGCGGCCCCTACGAGCAGTACTTC. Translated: CASSPGSPTSGPYEQYF.

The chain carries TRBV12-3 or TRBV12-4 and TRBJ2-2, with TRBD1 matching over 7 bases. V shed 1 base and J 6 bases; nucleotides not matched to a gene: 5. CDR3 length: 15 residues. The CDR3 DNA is TGTGCCAGCAGTTTAGGACAGGGTACTGCCGGGGAGCTGTTTTTT. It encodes CASSLGQGTAGELFF.

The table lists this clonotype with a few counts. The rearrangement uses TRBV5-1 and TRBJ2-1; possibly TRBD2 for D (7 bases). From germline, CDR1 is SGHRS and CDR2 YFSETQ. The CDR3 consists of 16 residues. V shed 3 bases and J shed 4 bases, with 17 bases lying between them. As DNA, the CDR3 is TGCGCCAGCAGCTGGGGGCCGGGGAGGGAGTACAATGAGCAGTTCTTC. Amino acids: CASSWGPGREYNEQFF. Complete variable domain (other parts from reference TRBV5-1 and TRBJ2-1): KAGVTQTPRYLIKTRGQQVTLSCSPISGHRSVSWYQQTPGQGLQFLFEYFSETQRNKGNFPGRFSGRQFSNSRSEMNVSTLELGDSALYLCASSWGPGREYNEQFFGPGTRLTVL.

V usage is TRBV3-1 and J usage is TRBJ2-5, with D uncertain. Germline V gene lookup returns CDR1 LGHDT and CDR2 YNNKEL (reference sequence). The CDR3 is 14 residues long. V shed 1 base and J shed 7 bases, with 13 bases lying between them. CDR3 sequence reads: CASSQGPLAGTQYF. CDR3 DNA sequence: TGTGCCAGCAGCCAAGGCCCCCTCGCAGGGACCCAGTACTTC.

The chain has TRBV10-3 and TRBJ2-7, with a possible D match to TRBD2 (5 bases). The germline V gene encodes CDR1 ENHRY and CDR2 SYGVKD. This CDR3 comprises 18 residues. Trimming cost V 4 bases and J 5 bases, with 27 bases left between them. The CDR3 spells CAISGGSAGDWRINEQYF. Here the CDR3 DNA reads TGTGCCATCAGTGGGGGTTCGGCCGGGGATTGGAGGATAAACGAGCAGTACTTC.

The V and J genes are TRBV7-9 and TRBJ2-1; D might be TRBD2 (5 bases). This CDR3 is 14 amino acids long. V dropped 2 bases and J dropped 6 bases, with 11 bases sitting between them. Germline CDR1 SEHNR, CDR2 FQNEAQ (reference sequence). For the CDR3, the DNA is TGTGCCAGCAGCTTACCCGGGGTAGGCAATGAGCAGTTCTTC. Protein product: CASSLPGVGNEQFF. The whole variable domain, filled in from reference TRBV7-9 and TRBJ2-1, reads DTGVSQNPRHKITKRGQNVTFRCDPISEHNRLYWYRQTLGQGPEFLTYFQNEAQLEKSRLLSDRFSAERPKGSFSTLEIQRTEQGDSAMYLCASSLPGVGNEQFFGPGTRLTVL.

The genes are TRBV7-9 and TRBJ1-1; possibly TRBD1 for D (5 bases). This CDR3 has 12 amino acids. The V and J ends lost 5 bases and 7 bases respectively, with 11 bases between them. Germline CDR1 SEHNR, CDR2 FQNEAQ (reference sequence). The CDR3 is CASSLQTVEAFF. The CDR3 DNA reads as TGTGCCAGCAGCCTACAGACAGTTGAAGCTTTCTTT.

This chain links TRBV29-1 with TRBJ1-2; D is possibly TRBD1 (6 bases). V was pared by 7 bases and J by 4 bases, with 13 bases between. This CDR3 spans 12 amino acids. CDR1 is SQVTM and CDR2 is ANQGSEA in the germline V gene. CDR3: CSAPGAAYGYTF. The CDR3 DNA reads TGCAGCGCCCCAGGGGCGGCCTATGGCTACACCTTC. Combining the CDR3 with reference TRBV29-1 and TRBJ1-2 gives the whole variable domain SAVISQKPSRDICQRGTSLTIQCQVDSQVTMMFWYRQQPGQSLTLIATANQGSEATYESGFVIDKFPISRPNLTFSTLTVSNMSPEDSSIYLCSAPGAAYGYTFGSGTRLTVV.

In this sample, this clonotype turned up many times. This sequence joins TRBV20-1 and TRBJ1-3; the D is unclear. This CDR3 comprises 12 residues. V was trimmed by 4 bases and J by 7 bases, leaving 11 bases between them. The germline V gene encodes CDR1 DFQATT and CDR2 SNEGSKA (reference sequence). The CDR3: CSAIARGNTIYF. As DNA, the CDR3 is TGCAGTGCTATCGCCAGAGGGAACACCATATATTTT.